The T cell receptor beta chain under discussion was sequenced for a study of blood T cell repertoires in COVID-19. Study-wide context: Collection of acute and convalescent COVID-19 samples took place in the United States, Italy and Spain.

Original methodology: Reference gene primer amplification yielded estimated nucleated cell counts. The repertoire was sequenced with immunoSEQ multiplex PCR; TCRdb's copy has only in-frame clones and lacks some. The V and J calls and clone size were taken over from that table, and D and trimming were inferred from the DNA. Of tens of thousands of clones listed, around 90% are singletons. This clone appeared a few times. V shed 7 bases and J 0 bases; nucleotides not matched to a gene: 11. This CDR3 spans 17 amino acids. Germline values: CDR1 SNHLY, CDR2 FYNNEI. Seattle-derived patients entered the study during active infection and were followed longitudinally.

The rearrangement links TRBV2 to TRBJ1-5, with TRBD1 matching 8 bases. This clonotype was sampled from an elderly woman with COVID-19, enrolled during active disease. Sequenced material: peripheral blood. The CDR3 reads CASTRDRTAYSNQPQHF. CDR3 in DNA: TGTGCCAGCACCCGGGACAGGACGGCATATAGCAATCAGCCCCAGCATTTT.